This T cell receptor (beta chain) derives from a study of regulatory T cells in long-lasting Graves disease. Broader study findings: Comparison showed that persistent patients shared more public clonotypes (2,741) than new patients (roughly 970).

The germline gives CDR1 SNHLY, CDR2 FYNNEI. V shed 7 bases, J shed 4 bases, and the junction held 10 bases outside the gene matches. This CDR3 is 16 amino acids long. Regarding time point: newly diagnosed GD, antithyroid drugs for less than 3 months. Generation of the TCR library employed RNA extracted from PBMCs. American Thyroid Association guidelines served as the basis for diagnosing Graves' disease. This clonotype was recorded only once. Its antigen is not known. Both iRepertoire HTBI primers and Arm-PCR of CDR3 regions were used to build the TCR beta libraries. Using its own MiXCR run on the multiplex PCR reads, TCRdb lists one record per CDR3 protein. This sample yields roughly 610,000 distinct CDR3 sequences, of which around 16% are seen a single time; 12% belongs to the top ten. This sample also belongs to another study, concerning T cells in Graves' hyperthyroidism and ophthalmopathy. That work states: Patients counted as stable if ophthalmopathy did not develop within 18 months.

The sequencing used peripheral blood mononuclear cells (PBMCs), collected at new diagnosis, from a patient treated with antithyroid drugs. The chain combines TRBV2 with TRBJ1-5, with TRBD1 matching 10 bases. This clonotype was obtained from a man younger than 35 with Graves disease. CDR3 nucleotide sequence: TGTGCCAGCAAACCTTCCCCGGGACAGGGGAATCAGCCCCAGCATTTT. Protein sequence: CASKPSPGQGNQPQHF.